A selection of T cell receptor beta chains follows, all from one sample in a study of identical twins. TCRdb reanalysed the 5' RACE reads using MiXCR and keeps one entry per CDR3 protein. The sample lists approximately 210,000 distinct CDR3 sequences, approximately 9% occurring once. The sequencing sample was made of memory (CD45RO+) T cells sorted from blood. The source is a woman between 18 and 30 years old in good health. CDR3s include the opening cysteine and the closing phenylalanine or tryptophan. D genes are given only for firm matches. Size values are once, few and many counts, or a class for expanded clones, and some rows have none.

D: .
size: many
V: TRBV20-1
J: TRBJ1-2
DNA: TGCAGTGCTAGAGATGAAGGGGGGTCTGGCTACACCTTC
CDR3: CSARDEGGSGYTF

D: .
size: once
V: TRBV4-1
J: TRBJ1-2
DNA: TGCGCCAGCAGCCCCCGGGAGGATTATGGCTACACCTTC
CDR3: CASSPREDYGYTF

D: .
size: few
V: TRBV12-3/TRBV12-4
J: TRBJ1-5
DNA: TGTGCCAGCAGTCGAAGGGGGAGAGGCAATCAGCCCCAGCATTTT
CDR3: CASSRRGRGNQPQHF

D: .
size: few
V: TRBV5-1
J: TRBJ2-7
DNA: TGCGCCAGCAGCTTGCTCCTCACAGCCTCCTACGAGCAGTACTTC
CDR3: CASSLLLTASYEQYF

D: TRBD1
size: .
V: TRBV9
J: TRBJ1-2
DNA: TGTGCCAGCAGCCCTCAGACAGGGGAAATGGATGGCTACACCTTC
CDR3: CASSPQTGEMDGYTF

D: .
size: .
V: TRBV3-1
J: TRBJ1-1
DNA: TGTGCCAGCAGCCAAAGAGTGTGGAAAACTGAAGCTTTCTTT
CDR3: CASSQRVWKTEAFF

D: .
size: few
V: TRBV7-6
J: TRBJ2-7
DNA: TGTGCCAGCAGCTCAGGGGGGGAACCCTACGAGCAGTACTTC
CDR3: CASSSGGEPYEQYF

D: .
size: few
V: TRBV12-5
J: TRBJ2-1
DNA: TGTGCTAGTGGTCTCGGTACTCACTACAATGAGCAGTTCTTC
CDR3: CASGLGTHYNEQFF

D: TRBD1
size: .
V: TRBV10-2
J: TRBJ2-2
DNA: TGCGCCAGCGTGGACAGGGAAACGGGGGAGCTGTTTTTT
CDR3: CASVDRETGELFF

D: .
size: .
V: TRBV20-1
J: TRBJ2-1
DNA: TGCAGTGCTAGTTTCGGGGTAAGCTCCTACAATGAGCAGTTCTTC
CDR3: CSASFGVSSYNEQFF

D: TRBD1
size: .
V: TRBV4-2
J: TRBJ1-1
DNA: TGTGCCAGCAGCCAAGCGGGACAGGGAGGCACTGAAGCTTTCTTT
CDR3: CASSQAGQGGTEAFF

D: TRBD2
size: .
V: TRBV20-1
J: TRBJ2-1
DNA: TGCAGTGCTAGAGATCGACTAGCGGGGGCCAGCTCCTACAATGAGCAGTTCTTC
CDR3: CSARDRLAGASSYNEQFF

D: TRBD2
size: .
V: TRBV5-1
J: TRBJ2-2
DNA: TGCGCCAGCAGCTTAGGCGGGAGGGCCTATACCGGGGAGCTGTTTTTT
CDR3: CASSLGGRAYTGELFF

D: .
size: many
V: TRBV11-2
J: TRBJ2-7
DNA: TGTGCCAGCAGCCACCGGACCTACCTAGGCCACGAGCAGTACTTC
CDR3: CASSHRTYLGHEQYF

D: .
size: few
V: TRBV30
J: TRBJ2-3
DNA: TGTGCCTGGGACCCTGGCACAGATACGCAGTATTTT
CDR3: CAWDPGTDTQYF

D: .
size: .
V: TRBV6-5
J: TRBJ2-1
DNA: TGTGCCAGCAGTTATACAGGTTTTAGCTCCTACAATGAGCAGTTCTTC
CDR3: CASSYTGFSSYNEQFF

D: .
size: few
V: TRBV10-2
J: TRBJ2-3
DNA: TGCGCCAGCAGTGAGGAACGGAGAACGCAGTATTTT
CDR3: CASSEERRTQYF

D: .
size: few
V: TRBV20-1
J: TRBJ2-1
DNA: TGCAGTGCTAGGGAGGGGAGCTCCTACAATGAGCAGTTCTTC
CDR3: CSAREGSSYNEQFF

D: TRBD1
size: few
V: TRBV12-3/TRBV12-4
J: TRBJ2-3
DNA: TGTGCCAGCAGTCCTCAGACAGGGGGGACAGATACGCAGTATTTT
CDR3: CASSPQTGGTDTQYF

D: .
size: many
V: TRBV4-1
J: TRBJ2-7
DNA: TGCGCCAGCAGCCAAGTAAGGAGCGACGAGCAGTACTTC
CDR3: CASSQVRSDEQYF

D: TRBD2
size: .
V: TRBV7-2
J: TRBJ2-1
DNA: TGTGCCAGCAACCTAGCGGGTTACAATGAGCAGTTCTTC
CDR3: CASNLAGYNEQFF

D: .
size: many
V: TRBV29-1
J: TRBJ2-1
DNA: TGCAGCGTTGGTCACGGGGCCAACTCCTACAATGAGCAGTTCTTC
CDR3: CSVGHGANSYNEQFF

D: TRBD2
size: many
V: TRBV12-3/TRBV12-4
J: TRBJ2-5
DNA: TGTGCCAGCAGAACCGGGACTAGCGGGGGAACCATGGAGACCCAGTACTTC
CDR3: CASRTGTSGGTMETQYF

D: .
size: .
V: TRBV5-1
J: TRBJ2-5
DNA: TGCGCCAGCAGCTTGGGCGGGCCCGGGTCACAGTACTTC
CDR3: CASSLGGPGSQYF

D: TRBD2
size: few
V: TRBV27
J: TRBJ2-7
DNA: TGTGCCAGCAGCCTCCAGACTAGCGGACCCTACGAGCAGTACTTC
CDR3: CASSLQTSGPYEQYF

D: TRBD1
size: few
V: TRBV27
J: TRBJ1-6
DNA: TGTGCCAGCAGTTCAAGGGGACAGCGGAATTCACCCCTCCACTTT
CDR3: CASSSRGQRNSPLHF

D: TRBD2
size: few
V: TRBV10-1
J: TRBJ2-1
DNA: TGCGCCAGCGGGGCCGGGACTAGCGGTTACAATGAGCAGTTCTTC
CDR3: CASGAGTSGYNEQFF

D: .
size: many
V: TRBV12-3/TRBV12-4
J: TRBJ2-1
DNA: TGTGCCAGCGGTTACAATGAGCAGTTCTTC
CDR3: CASGYNEQFF

D: TRBD1
size: many
V: TRBV10-3
J: TRBJ1-1
DNA: TGTGCCATCAGTGATGACAGGGGATTGAACACTGAAGCTTTCTTT
CDR3: CAISDDRGLNTEAFF

D: .
size: .
V: TRBV6-2/TRBV6-3
J: TRBJ2-5
DNA: TGTGCCAGCAGTTACGCGACATACCAAGAGACCCAGTACTTC
CDR3: CASSYATYQETQYF

D: TRBD2
size: .
V: TRBV20-1
J: TRBJ2-5
DNA: TGCAGTGCTAGAGCCGGACTAGCGGGAGCTGAGACCCAGTACTTC
CDR3: CSARAGLAGAETQYF

D: .
size: .
V: TRBV3-1
J: TRBJ2-1
DNA: TGTGCCAGCAGCCAACCTTCCCTATTGGAGCAGTTCTTC
CDR3: CASSQPSLLEQFF

D: TRBD2
size: .
V: TRBV4-3
J: TRBJ2-1
DNA: TGCGCCAGCAGCCCCACCGGGACTAGCGCGAGCTCCTACAATGAGCAGTTCTTC
CDR3: CASSPTGTSASSYNEQFF

D: TRBD2
size: .
V: TRBV12-3/TRBV12-4
J: TRBJ2-1
DNA: TGTGCCAGCAGTTTAGTACTAGCGGGAGGTGAGCAGTTCTTC
CDR3: CASSLVLAGGEQFF

D: .
size: .
V: TRBV5-1
J: TRBJ1-1
DNA: TGCGCCAGCAGTCCAGGATATGTCACTGAAGCTTTCTTT
CDR3: CASSPGYVTEAFF

D: TRBD2
size: few
V: TRBV7-3
J: TRBJ2-5
DNA: TGTGCCAGCAGCTTATCCGGGACTAGCGAAGAGACCCAGTACTTC
CDR3: CASSLSGTSEETQYF